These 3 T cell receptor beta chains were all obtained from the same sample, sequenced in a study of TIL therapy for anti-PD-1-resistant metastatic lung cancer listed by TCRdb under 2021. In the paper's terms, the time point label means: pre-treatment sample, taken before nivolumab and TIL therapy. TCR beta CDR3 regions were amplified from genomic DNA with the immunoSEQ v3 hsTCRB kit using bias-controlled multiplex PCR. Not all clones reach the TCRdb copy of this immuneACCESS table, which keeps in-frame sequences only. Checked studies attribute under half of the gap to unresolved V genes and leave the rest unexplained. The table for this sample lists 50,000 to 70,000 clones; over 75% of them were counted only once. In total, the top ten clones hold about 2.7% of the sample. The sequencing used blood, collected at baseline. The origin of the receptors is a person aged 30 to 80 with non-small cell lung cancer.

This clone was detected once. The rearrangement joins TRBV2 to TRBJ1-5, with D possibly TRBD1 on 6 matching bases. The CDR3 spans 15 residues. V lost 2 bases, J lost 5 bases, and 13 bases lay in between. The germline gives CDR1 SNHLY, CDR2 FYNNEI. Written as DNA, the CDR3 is TGTGCCAGCAGTGAAAGGGGGGATAGGGATCAGCCCCAGCATTTT. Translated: CASSERGDRDQPQHF. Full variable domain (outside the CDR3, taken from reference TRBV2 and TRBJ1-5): EPEVTQTPSHQVTQMGQEVILRCVPISNHLYFYWYRQILGQKVEFLVSFYNNEISEKSEIFDDQFSVERPDGSNFTLKIRSTKLEDSAMYFCASSERGDRDQPQHFGDGTRLSIL.

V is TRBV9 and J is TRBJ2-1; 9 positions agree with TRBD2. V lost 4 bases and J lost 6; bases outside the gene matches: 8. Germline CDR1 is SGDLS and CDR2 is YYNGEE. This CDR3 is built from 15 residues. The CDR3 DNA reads TGTGCCAGCAGCTCCCGAGCGGGGGGACGCAATGAGCAGTTCTTC. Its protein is CASSSRAGGRNEQFF. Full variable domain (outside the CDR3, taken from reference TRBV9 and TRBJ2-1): DSGVTQTPKHLITATGQRVTLRCSPRSGDLSVYWYQQSLDQGLQFLIQYYNGEERAKGNILERFSAQQFPDLHSELNLSSLELGDSALYFCASSSRAGGRNEQFFGPGTRLTVL.

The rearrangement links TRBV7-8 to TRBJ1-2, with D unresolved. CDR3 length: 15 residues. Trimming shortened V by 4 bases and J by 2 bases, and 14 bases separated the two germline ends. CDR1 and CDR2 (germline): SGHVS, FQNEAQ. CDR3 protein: CASSSRAMPNYGYTF. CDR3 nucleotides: TGTGCCAGCAGCTCCCGGGCCATGCCCAACTATGGCTACACCTTC.